One and the same sample provided the 21 T cell receptor beta chains below, sequenced in a study of T cell repertoires in cytomegalovirus infection. Their antigens are not known. Each CDR3 protein is one row after TCRdb ran MiXCR on the reads. The data show some 350,000 distinct CDR3 sequences, about 35% seen once. The specimen was cultured PBMCs, collected from culture after CMV antigen stimulation. The receptors shown here come from a human donor in good health (CMV status not recorded). Some clones in this sample may be carry-over from other donors' samples.

The gene calls are TRBV10-2 and TRBJ1-1; D is unresolved. The V end lost 0 bases, the J end lost 1 base, and 6 bases lay between the germline ends. The germline V gene encodes CDR1 WSHSY and CDR2 SAAADI. CDR3 length: 14 residues. CDR3 nucleotides: TGCGCCAGCAGTGAGTCAGAACAGAACACTGAAGCTTTCTTT. Translating gives CASSESEQNTEAFF.

The chain recombines TRBV12-3 or TRBV12-4 with TRBJ2-1; 8 positions match TRBD2. The CDR3 has 16 amino acids. J lost 4 bases, V lost 5 bases, and 10 bases had no gene match. CDR3 protein: CASSGEASGLYNEQFF. CDR3 in DNA: TGTGCCAGCAGTGGAGAGGCTAGCGGGCTATACAATGAGCAGTTCTTC.

This clonotype was picked up a small number of times. The rearrangement uses TRBV12-3 or TRBV12-4 and TRBJ2-7; either TRBD1 or TRBD2 may fit D (5 bases each). Trimming pared 3 bases from V and 5 bases from J, leaving 17 bases between. The CDR3 is 15 amino acids. DNA for the CDR3: TGTGCCAGCAGTTTCGGGACGGACCTTCGAGACGAGCAGTACTTC. This gives the protein CASSFGTDLRDEQYF.

The CDR3 protein is CSARRLAGGNEQFF. CDR3 bases: TGCAGTGCTAGACGGCTAGCGGGAGGCAATGAGCAGTTCTTC. The rearrangement links TRBV20-1 to TRBJ2-1, with TRBD2 identical over 11 bases. Germline assignment: CDR1 DFQATT and CDR2 SNEGSKA (reference sequence). The CDR3 is 14 residues long. V shed 2 bases, J shed 6 bases, and the junction held 3 bases outside the gene matches.

A few counts support this clonotype. J is TRBJ2-5 and V is TRBV30; D call uncertain. Trimming cost V 5 bases and J 5 bases, with 18 bases left between them. The CDR3 is made up of 14 amino acids. Looked up from germline, CDR1 is GTSNPN and CDR2 is SVGIG (reference sequence). This CDR3 is CAWSPGGSRETQYF. CDR3 bases: TGTGCCTGGTCCCCAGGCGGCTCAAGGGAGACCCAGTACTTC.

This clonotype was detected only a few times. The chain combines TRBV12-3 or TRBV12-4 with TRBJ1-1; D unclear. V was pared by 10 bases and J by 0 bases, with 12 bases between. This CDR3 is built from 13 residues. CDR3 nucleotides: TGTGCCACCACCCGAGGCCTGAACACTGAAGCTTTCTTT. Translating gives CATTRGLNTEAFF.

This clonotype was observed a handful of times. The chain has TRBV7-4 and TRBJ1-1; D call uncertain. Germline V gene data show CDR1 as SGHVT and CDR2 as SQSDAQ. Trimming took off 3 bases at V and 0 bases at J, with 5 bases between the two ends. This CDR3 is built from 13 residues. CDR3 sequence reads: CASSLILNTEAFF. Written as DNA, the CDR3 is TGTGCCAGCAGCTTGATACTGAACACTGAAGCTTTCTTT.

J is TRBJ1-1 and V is TRBV6-8; the D gene is possibly TRBD1 (5 bases). Germline loops: CDR1 MNHGY, CDR2 SAAAGT. V was clipped by 2 bases and J by 3 bases, with 13 bases between them. The CDR3 extends over 15 amino acids. The CDR3 sequence is CASSYRGVGDTEAFF. The DNA for the CDR3 is TGTGCCAGCAGTTACAGAGGGGTAGGGGACACTGAAGCTTTCTTT.

The rearrangement joins TRBV7-9 to TRBJ1-1; D is ambiguous. Germline-derived CDR1 and CDR2 are SEHNR and FQNEAQ (reference sequence). This CDR3 is 14 amino acids long. V was trimmed by 8 bases and J by 2 bases, leaving 15 bases between them. CDR3 in DNA: TGTGCCAGCCGTAAAGGTATGGGAAACACTGAAGCTTTCTTT. This sequence encodes CASRKGMGNTEAFF.

This clonotype has more than one count but fewer than ten. The chain couples TRBV7-2 to TRBJ2-1; 15 positions agree with TRBD2. The length of the CDR3 is 16 residues. CDR1 is SGHTA and CDR2 is FQGNSA in the germline V gene. With V trimmed by 2 bases and J by 9 bases, 5 bases remained unmatched. The CDR3 coding sequence is TGTGCCAGCAGCTTACCCCGGACTAGCGGGAGGGTTGAGCAGTTCTTC. Translation gives CASSLPRTSGRVEQFF.

This clonotype appeared a few times. V gene TRBV6-8 combines with J gene TRBJ2-7, with a possible D match to TRBD1 (6 bases). The germline gives CDR1 MNHGY, CDR2 SAAAGT. This CDR3 region has 13 residues. V lost 4 bases, J lost 6 bases, and 13 bases lay in between. The CDR3: CASSSTGPGEQYF. CDR3 coding DNA: TGTGCCAGCAGTTCTACAGGGCCGGGCGAGCAGTACTTC.

This chain joins TRBV7-2 and TRBJ2-3; TRBD2 matches 12 bases. V was pared by 0 bases and J by 0 bases, with 7 bases of the junction left unmatched. The CDR3 is 19 residues long. Germline values: CDR1 SGHTA, CDR2 FQGNSA. The CDR3 is CASSLAGTSGPGSTDTQYF. The CDR3 bases are TGTGCCAGCAGCTTAGCTGGGACTAGCGGGCCCGGTAGCACAGATACGCAGTATTTT.

Of note for this clonotype: Since a much larger clone is just one base distant, this may be a read error. The CDR3 end shows no conserved phenylalanine or tryptophan, and so a read error is likely. The chain couples TRBV7-2 to TRBJ1-5; 8 nucleotides match TRBD1. The CDR3 has 15 amino acids. CDR1 is SGHTA, CDR2 FQGNSA, per germline. V shed 5 bases, J shed 6 bases, and the junction held 9 bases outside the gene matches. The CDR3 loop is CASSTRTGLAQPQHL. CDR3 coding DNA: TGTGCCAGCAGCACCCGGACAGGGCTTGCTCAGCCCCAGCATCTT.

This clonotype was counted a single time. The chain combines TRBV28 with TRBJ2-5, with D perhaps TRBD2 (6 bases). CDR3 length equals 15 residues. CDR1 is MDHEN, CDR2 SYDVKM, per germline. Trimming took off 6 bases at V and 1 base at J, with 15 bases between the two ends. CDR3 sequence reads: CASSRLEGAQETQYF. The CDR3 nucleotides are TGTGCCAGCAGCCGACTAGAAGGGGCCCAAGAGACCCAGTACTTC.

The V gene is TRBV20-1, the J gene TRBJ2-7, with 8 bases that match TRBD2. CDR1 and CDR2 (germline): DFQATT, SNEGSKA (reference sequence). The CDR3 sequence is 14 residues long. The V segment lost 0 bases and the J segment 3 bases; nucleotides outside the gene matches: 4. Written as DNA, the CDR3 is TGCAGTGCTAGAGATGCCCGGGGGGGCTACGAGCAGTACGTC. The encoded protein is CSARDARGGYEQYV.

This chain connects TRBV12-5 to TRBJ1-1; TRBD1 matches at 7 bases. This CDR3 has 15 amino acids. The germline V gene encodes CDR1 LGHNT and CDR2 FRNRAP. J was trimmed by 1 base and V by 6 bases; bases with no gene match: 8. The CDR3 DNA reads TGTGCTAGTGGCTCGGACAGGCGTGCGAACACTGAAGCTTTCTTT. Translated: CASGSDRRANTEAFF.

This clonotype was counted between two and nine times. This chain connects TRBV7-2 to TRBJ2-1, with D maybe TRBD1 (6 bases). The V and J ends lost 6 bases and 0 bases respectively, with 9 bases between them. CDR3 length equals 14 residues. Germline V gene lookup returns CDR1 SGHTA and CDR2 FQGNSA. CDR3 amino acids: CASSRQDSYNEQFF. Written as DNA, the CDR3 is TGTGCCAGCAGTCGACAGGACTCCTACAATGAGCAGTTCTTC.

This clonotype turned up a few times. J is TRBJ2-7 and V is TRBV19; 8 bases align to TRBD1. The CDR3 extends over 16 amino acids. CDR1 LNHDA and CDR2 SQIVND come from the germline V gene (reference sequence). The V and J ends lost 5 bases and 2 bases, in that order; junction bases with no gene match: 11. The CDR3 is CASSGWTGNPPYEQYF. In nucleotides, the CDR3 is TGTGCCAGTAGTGGTTGGACAGGGAACCCACCCTACGAGCAGTACTTC. The full variable domain, in which reference TRBV19 and TRBJ2-7 provide the parts outside the CDR3, is DGGITQSPKYLFRKEGQNVTLSCEQNLNHDAMYWYRQDPGQGLRLIYYSQIVNDFQKGDIAEGYSVSREKKESFPLTVTSAQKNPTAFYLCASSGWTGNPPYEQYFGPGTRLTVT.

This clonotype was observed a few times. The CDR3 DNA is TGCGCCAGCAGCCAAGGGTCCCGCGGGAGTAGGGGCGGGGAGCTGTTTTTT. It codes for CASSQGSRGSRGGELFF. The chain employs TRBV4-3 and TRBJ2-2, with 7 bases lining up with TRBD2. J was trimmed by 7 bases and V by 1 base; bases with no gene match: 12. The CDR3 has 17 residues. Germline CDR1 is LGHNA and CDR2 is YSLEER.

The J gene is TRBJ1-1, the V gene TRBV6-2 or TRBV6-3; 7 bases line up with TRBD1. Germline V gives CDR1 MNHEY, CDR2 SVGEGT. The V gene end was trimmed by 3 bases and the J gene end by 6 bases; junction bases not matched to a gene: 13. The length of the CDR3 is 16 residues. This CDR3 reads CASSYPLDRASPEAFF. The CDR3 DNA is TGTGCCAGCAGTTATCCACTCGACAGGGCATCGCCTGAAGCTTTCTTT.

The CDR3 sequence is CASSLAWGENEKLFF. The CDR3 nucleotides read TGTGCCAGCAGTTTAGCGTGGGGGGAGAATGAAAAACTGTTTTTT. The rearrangement links TRBV12-3 or TRBV12-4 to TRBJ1-4; maybe TRBD1 (5 bases). The V gene lost 0 bases and the J gene lost 5 bases, with 10 bases spanning the gap. This CDR3 region has 15 residues.